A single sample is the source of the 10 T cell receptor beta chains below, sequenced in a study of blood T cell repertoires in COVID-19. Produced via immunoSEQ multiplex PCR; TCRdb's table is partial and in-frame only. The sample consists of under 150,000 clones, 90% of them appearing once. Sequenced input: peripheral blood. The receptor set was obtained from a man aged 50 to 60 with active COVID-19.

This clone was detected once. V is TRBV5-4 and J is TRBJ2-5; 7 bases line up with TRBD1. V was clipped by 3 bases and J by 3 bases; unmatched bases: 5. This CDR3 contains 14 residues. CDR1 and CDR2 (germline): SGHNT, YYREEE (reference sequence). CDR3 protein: CASSSVGQKETQYF. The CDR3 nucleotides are TGTGCCAGCAGCTCGGTGGGACAGAAAGAGACCCAGTACTTC.

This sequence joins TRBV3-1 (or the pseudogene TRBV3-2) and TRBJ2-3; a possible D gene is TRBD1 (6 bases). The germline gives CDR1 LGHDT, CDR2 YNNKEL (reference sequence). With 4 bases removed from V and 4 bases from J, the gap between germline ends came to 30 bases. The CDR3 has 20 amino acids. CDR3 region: CASSRRPQRRGFDNSDTQYF. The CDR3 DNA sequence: TGTGCCAGCAGCCGAAGGCCTCAGAGAAGGGGGTTCGATAATTCAGATACGCAGTATTTT.

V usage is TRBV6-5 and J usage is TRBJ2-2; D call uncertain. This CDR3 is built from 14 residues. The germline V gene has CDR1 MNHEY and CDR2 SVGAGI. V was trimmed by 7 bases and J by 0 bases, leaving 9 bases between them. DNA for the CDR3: TGTGCCAGCACTTTCAGTGCGAACACCGGGGAGCTGTTTTTT. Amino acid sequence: CASTFSANTGELFF.

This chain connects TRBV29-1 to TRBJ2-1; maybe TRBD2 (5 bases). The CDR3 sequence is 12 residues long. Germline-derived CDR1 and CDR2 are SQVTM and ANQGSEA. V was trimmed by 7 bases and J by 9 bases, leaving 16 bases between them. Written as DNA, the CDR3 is TGCAGCGCCCGTTTAGCGTCGGTTGAGCAGTTCTTC. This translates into CSARLASVEQFF.

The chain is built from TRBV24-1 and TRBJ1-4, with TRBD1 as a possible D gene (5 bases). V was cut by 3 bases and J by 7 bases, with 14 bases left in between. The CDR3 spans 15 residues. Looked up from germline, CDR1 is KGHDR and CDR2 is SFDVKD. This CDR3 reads CATSDPGGGAEKLFF. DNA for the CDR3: TGTGCCACCAGTGATCCCGGAGGAGGGGCTGAAAAACTGTTTTTT.

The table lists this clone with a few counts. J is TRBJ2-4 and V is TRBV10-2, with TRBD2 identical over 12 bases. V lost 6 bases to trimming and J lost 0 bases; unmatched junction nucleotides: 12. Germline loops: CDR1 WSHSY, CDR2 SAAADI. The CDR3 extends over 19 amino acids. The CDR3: CASSVRGTSGSLAKNIQYF. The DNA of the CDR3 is TGCGCCAGCAGCGTCCGCGGGACTAGCGGGTCGCTAGCCAAAAACATTCAGTACTTC.

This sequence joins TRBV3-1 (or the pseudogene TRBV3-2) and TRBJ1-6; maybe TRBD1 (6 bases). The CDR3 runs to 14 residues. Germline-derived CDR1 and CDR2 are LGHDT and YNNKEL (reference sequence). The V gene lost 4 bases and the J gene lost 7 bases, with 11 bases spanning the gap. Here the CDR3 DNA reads TGTGCCAGCAGCCCCCGGACAGAGAATTCACCCCTCCACTTT. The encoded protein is CASSPRTENSPLHF.

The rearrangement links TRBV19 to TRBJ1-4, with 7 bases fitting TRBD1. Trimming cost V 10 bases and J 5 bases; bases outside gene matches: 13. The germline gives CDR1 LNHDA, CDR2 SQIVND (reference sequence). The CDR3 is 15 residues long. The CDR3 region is CATADPTGSNEKLFF. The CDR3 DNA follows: TGTGCCACCGCGGACCCGACAGGGTCGAATGAAAAACTGTTTTTT. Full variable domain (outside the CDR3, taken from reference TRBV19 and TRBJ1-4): DGGITQSPKYLFRKEGQNVTLSCEQNLNHDAMYWYRQDPGQGLRLIYYSQIVNDFQKGDIAEGYSVSREKKESFPLTVTSAQKNPTAFYLCATADPTGSNEKLFFGSGTQLSVL.

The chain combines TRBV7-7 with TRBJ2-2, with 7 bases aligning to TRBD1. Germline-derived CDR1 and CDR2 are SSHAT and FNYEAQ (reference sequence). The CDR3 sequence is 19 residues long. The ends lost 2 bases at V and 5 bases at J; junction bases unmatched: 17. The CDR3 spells CASSLRAGEGGDRTGELFF. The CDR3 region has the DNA TGTGCCAGCAGCTTAAGGGCTGGTGAAGGGGGCGATCGAACCGGGGAGCTGTTTTTT.

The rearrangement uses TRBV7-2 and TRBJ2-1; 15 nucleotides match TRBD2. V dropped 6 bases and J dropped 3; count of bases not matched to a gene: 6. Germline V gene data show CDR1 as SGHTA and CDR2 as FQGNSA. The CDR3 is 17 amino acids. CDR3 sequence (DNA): TGTGCCAGCAGTCCCGGACTAGCGGGAGGGGGCTACAATGAGCAGTTCTTC. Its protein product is CASSPGLAGGGYNEQFF.